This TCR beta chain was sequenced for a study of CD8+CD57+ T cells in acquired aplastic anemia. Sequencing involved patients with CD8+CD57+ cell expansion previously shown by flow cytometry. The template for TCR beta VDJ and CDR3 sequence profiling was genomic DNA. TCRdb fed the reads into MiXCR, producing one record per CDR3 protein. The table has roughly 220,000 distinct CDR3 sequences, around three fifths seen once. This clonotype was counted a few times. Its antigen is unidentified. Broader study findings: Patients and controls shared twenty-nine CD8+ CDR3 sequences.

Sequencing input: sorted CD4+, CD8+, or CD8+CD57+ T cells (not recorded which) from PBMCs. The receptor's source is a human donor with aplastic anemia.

The CDR3 region is CASSLFVGPYEQYF. CDR3 DNA sequence: TGTGCCAGCAGCTTATTTGTAGGACCCTACGAGCAGTACTTC. The chain uses TRBV7-9 and TRBJ2-7; D not certain. The germline V gene encodes CDR1 SEHNR and CDR2 FQNEAQ (reference sequence). This CDR3 is 14 amino acids long. Trimming stripped 2 bases from V and 2 bases from J, with 10 bases between.